The 10 T cell receptor beta chains below come from one sample, sequenced in a study. Each CDR3 protein is one row after TCRdb ran MiXCR on the reads. The sample has 12,000 to 15,000 distinct CDR3 sequences, about 30% seen once; the top ten hold 16%. Specimen: blood. These receptors originate from a human donor.

J is TRBJ2-3 and V is TRBV29-1, with D possibly matching TRBD2 (7 bases). Germline assignment: CDR1 SQVTM and CDR2 ANQGSEA. The CDR3 is made up of 15 amino acids. With 4 bases removed from V and 6 bases from J, the gap between germline ends came to 20 bases. The CDR3 protein is CSVAGERGGVDTQYF. CDR3 DNA: TGCAGCGTTGCTGGCGAGCGAGGGGGGGTGGATACGCAGTATTTT.

The chain employs TRBV14 and TRBJ2-1; D gene ambiguous. Per the germline V gene, CDR1 is SGHDN and CDR2 is FVKESK. The CDR3 covers 14 residues. V shed 7 bases and J shed 3 bases, with 13 bases lying between them. The CDR3 DNA reads as TGTGCCAGCATGGGGTCGGACGGCTACAATGAGCAGTTCTTC. Its translation is CASMGSDGYNEQFF.

The chain recombines TRBV4-3 with TRBJ1-3, with D hard to call. Trimming cost V 0 bases and J 2 bases, with 5 bases left between them. CDR3 length: 14 residues. Germline V gene lookup returns CDR1 LGHNA and CDR2 YSLEER. CDR3 loop: CASSQEEAGNTIYF. The CDR3 DNA sequence: TGCGCCAGCAGCCAAGAGGAGGCTGGAAACACCATATATTTT.

Relative to its sample, this clonotype is medium-sized. The chain joins TRBV4-3 to TRBJ1-5; 7 bases align to TRBD1. The ends lost 0 bases at V and 0 bases at J; junction bases unmatched: 8. CDR3 length: 18 residues. The germline V gene has CDR1 LGHNA and CDR2 YSLEER. The CDR3 sequence: CASSQDARDRSSNQPQHF. In DNA form, the CDR3 reads TGCGCCAGCAGCCAAGATGCTAGGGACAGAAGTAGCAATCAGCCCCAGCATTTT.

This clonotype rates as medium-sized (0.01 to 0.1%). The chain employs TRBV18 and TRBJ2-1; D not certain. V lost 8 bases to trimming and J lost 3 bases, with 14 bases between them. This CDR3 is built from 14 residues. The germline gives CDR1 KGHSH, CDR2 LQKENI. DNA of the CDR3: TGTGCCAGCATGCTCCCCCACGGCTACAATGAGCAGTTCTTC. Residues: CASMLPHGYNEQFF.

The rearrangement links TRBV4-1 to TRBJ2-2, with a tentative D call TRBD2 (5 bases). V lost 2 bases and J 0 bases, leaving 7 bases between the germline ends. The CDR3 spans 15 residues. CDR1 and CDR2 from the germline V gene are MGHRA and YSYEKL. This CDR3 is CASSQRESNTGELFF. CDR3 DNA: TGCGCCAGCAGCCAAAGGGAGTCGAACACCGGGGAGCTGTTTTTT.

This clonotype was seen at least ten times. This chain connects TRBV20-1 to TRBJ2-7; no definite D call. Trimming took off 2 bases at V and 2 bases at J, with 16 bases between the two ends. This CDR3 is built from 15 residues. CDR1 DFQATT and CDR2 SNEGSKA come from the germline V gene (reference sequence). The CDR3: CSARQIDPRAYEQYF. The CDR3 DNA reads as TGCAGTGCTAGACAAATCGACCCGAGAGCCTACGAGCAGTACTTC.

This clonotype was recorded at least ten times. The chain links TRBV14 to TRBJ2-1; D is uncertain. The V and J ends lost 1 base and 9 bases respectively, with 10 bases between them. The CDR3 has 13 residues. Germline values: CDR1 SGHDN, CDR2 FVKESK. CDR3 nucleotides: TGTGCCAGCAGCCAAGTCCCGGGCACTGAGCAGTTCTTC. Amino acids: CASSQVPGTEQFF. Full variable domain (outside the CDR3, taken from reference TRBV14 and TRBJ2-1): EAGVTQFPSHSVIEKGQTVTLRCDPISGHDNLYWYRRVMGKEIKFLLHFVKESKQDESGMPNNRFLAERTGGTYSTLKVQPAELEDSGVYFCASSQVPGTEQFFGPGTRLTVL.

The rearrangement joins TRBV7-6 to TRBJ1-5, with 7 bases identical to TRBD1. Germline CDR1 and CDR2: SGHVS and FNYEAQ. The CDR3 extends over 14 amino acids. Trimming at V came to 5 bases and at J to 2 bases, leaving 3 bases not matched to a gene. The CDR3 protein is CASSDTGGNQPQHF. The CDR3 region has the DNA TGTGCCAGCAGCGACACAGGGGGCAATCAGCCCCAGCATTTT.

The genes are TRBV4-3 and TRBJ2-5; TRBD1 matches 10 bases. CDR1 and CDR2 from the germline V gene are LGHNA and YSLEER. CDR3 length equals 16 residues. The V segment lost 1 base and the J segment 0 bases; nucleotides outside the gene matches: 2. Here the CDR3 DNA reads TGCGCCAGCAGCCAAGGGACAGGGGGGTACCAAGAGACCCAGTACTTC. It yields the protein CASSQGTGGYQETQYF.